Below are 18 T cell receptor beta chains sequenced from a single sample in a study of human T cells and chemical hapten exposure. TCRdb used MiXCR to reprocess the RACE reads, holding one entry per CDR3 protein. The sample holds 80,000 to 100,000 distinct CDR3 sequences; 8% to 13% are singletons and the top ten take around 4.7%. Time point noted: patch test 2, 6 weeks after DPC sensitization. The treatment denotes: therapeutic diphenylcyclopropenone sensitization with weekly scalp DPC. Material: whole blood, obtained in connection with sensitization to the hapten diphenylcyclopropenone (DPC). The receptors here all came from a woman aged 50 to 60 with alopecia areata. Some clones in this sample may be carry-over from other donors' samples.

The rearrangement links TRBV27 to TRBJ2-3; D is possibly TRBD1 or TRBD2 (5 bases each). Germline loops: CDR1 MNHEY, CDR2 SMNVEV (reference sequence). Trimming removed 7 bases from V and 1 base from J, with 15 bases in between. This CDR3 region has 15 residues. For the CDR3, the DNA is TGTGCCAGCACCCTCCGGGGCGGGCGCACAGATACGCAGTATTTT. Residues: CASTLRGGRTDTQYF.

This clonotype was counted between two and nine times. One junction end disagrees with the germline gene, perhaps due to a read error. This chain uses TRBV3-1 with TRBJ2-1, with 9 bases matching TRBD2. The CDR3 contains 13 residues. Germline V gives CDR1 LGHDT, CDR2 YNNKEL (reference sequence). The CDR3 DNA sequence: TGTGCCAGCAGCCAACCCCCTGCGGGAGGGCTTCTCTTC. Translating gives CASSQPPAGGLLF.

A few counts support this clonotype. The rearrangement uses TRBV9 and TRBJ2-3, with TRBD1 as a possible D gene (6 bases). The V gene's germline CDR1 is SGDLS and CDR2 YYNGEE. Trimming left V 0 bases short and J 3 bases short, with 14 bases between. The CDR3 covers 16 residues. In DNA form, the CDR3 reads TGTGCCAGCAGCGTAGCCCCTGGGGGCATGACAGATACGCAGTATTTT. Translation: CASSVAPGGMTDTQYF.

This chain connects TRBV11-2 to TRBJ1-2; D not certain. The germline CDR1 and CDR2 sequences are SGHAT and FQNNGV. The germline V and J ends were trimmed by 5 bases and 3 bases, with 16 bases remaining between them. The CDR3 runs to 15 residues. CDR3 loop: CASSPLSVEYYGYTF. For the CDR3, the DNA is TGTGCCAGCAGCCCCTTAAGCGTTGAGTACTATGGCTACACCTTC.

This clonotype was seen more than once but under ten times. V is TRBV5-6 and J is TRBJ2-7; 7 bases map to TRBD2. The CDR3 loop spans 17 amino acids. V trimming: 2 bases; J trimming: 4 bases; junction bases outside the gene matches: 15. Germline lookup yields CDR1 SGHDT and CDR2 YYEEEE. CDR3 DNA: TGTGCCAGCAGCTTCTACCCGGTGGCGGGAGTATGGTACGAGCAGTACTTC. Protein: CASSFYPVAGVWYEQYF.

In this sample, this clonotype turned up a few times. The V and J genes are TRBV6-6 and TRBJ1-1; D might be TRBD1 (6 bases). CDR3 length equals 13 residues. Germline lookup yields CDR1 MNHNY and CDR2 SVGAGI (reference sequence). The V end was cut by 4 bases, the J end by 10 bases, with 16 bases between. CDR3 nucleotides: TGTGCCAGCAGTTCCGGGACACCGGGGAGAGCTTTCTTT. It specifies CASSSGTPGRAFF.

Many counts were recorded for this clonotype. The chain carries TRBV6-2 or TRBV6-3 and TRBJ2-7; the D is unclear. Deletions cut 2 bases from V and 3 bases from J, with 20 bases between. The CDR3 loop spans 17 amino acids. Per germline, CDR1 MNHEY and CDR2 SVGEGT. In nucleotides, the CDR3 is TGTGCCAGCAGTTACCTTAGACTTCGATTCTTCAACTACGAGCAGTACTTC. Its protein product is CASSYLRLRFFNYEQYF.

The J gene is TRBJ1-6, the V gene TRBV5-4; no clear D gene. CDR1 is SGHNT and CDR2 is YYREEE in the germline V gene (reference sequence). Between the trimmed V and J ends, which lost 0 bases and 7 bases, there was a span of 11 bases. CDR3 length equals 15 residues. CDR3 sequence reads: CASSLDGWRNSPLHF. The CDR3 coding sequence is TGTGCCAGCAGCTTGGACGGGTGGAGAAATTCACCCCTCCACTTT.

This rearrangement joins TRBV20-1 to TRBJ2-1; tentative D call: TRBD2 (6 bases). The CDR3 totals 14 residues. V lost 7 bases and J 8 bases, leaving 21 bases between the germline ends. CDR1 and CDR2 from the germline V gene are DFQATT and SNEGSKA (reference sequence). CDR3 sequence (DNA): TGCAGTGTGGAGGGCTCCCCTTCTTACGATGAGCAGTTCTTC. Translating gives CSVEGSPSYDEQFF.

This clonotype has a single count. This chain joins TRBV6-1 and TRBJ1-2; D may be TRBD1 (6 bases). V dropped 11 bases and J dropped 0 bases, with 19 bases sitting between them. This CDR3 contains 15 residues. In germline, CDR1 is MNHNS, CDR2 SASEGT. Written as DNA, the CDR3 is TGTGCCGGCGCGGTCGACAGGTTCGCTAACTATGGCTACACCTTC. Translating it yields CAGAVDRFANYGYTF.

This clonotype was detected only a few times. This rearrangement joins TRBV20-1 to TRBJ2-3, with D possibly matching TRBD2 (6 bases). With 4 bases removed from V and 5 bases from J, the gap between germline ends came to 13 bases. Germline values: CDR1 DFQATT, CDR2 SNEGSKA (reference sequence). The CDR3 sequence is 13 residues long. The CDR3 DNA sequence: TGCAGTGCTATCGTACGCGGGATAGATACGCAGTATTTT. As protein: CSAIVRGIDTQYF.

This clonotype has ten or more counts. The chain couples TRBV29-1 to TRBJ2-7; 9 bases match TRBD1. The length of the CDR3 is 13 residues. Germline loops: CDR1 SQVTM, CDR2 ANQGSEA. Trimming took 4 bases from V and 5 from J; bases not matched to a gene: 6. CDR3 nucleotide sequence: TGCAGCGTTGTCGGGACAGGGAGCCACGAGCAGTACTTC. It translates to CSVVGTGSHEQYF.

As regards this clonotype: With a much larger clone just one base away, this may be a read error. The CDR3 end shows no conserved phenylalanine or tryptophan, and so a read error is likely. The J gene is TRBJ1-1, the V gene TRBV6-2 or TRBV6-3; D is perhaps TRBD1 (5 bases). Trimming took off 8 bases at V and 10 bases at J, with 11 bases between the two ends. This CDR3 contains 10 residues. Germline CDR1 reads MNHEY; CDR2 reads SVGEGT. Here the CDR3 DNA reads TGTGCCAGCGGCGGGAGGGGAGCTTTCTCT. Translating gives CASGGRGAFS.

V usage is TRBV30 and J usage is TRBJ2-2; possibly TRBD2 for D (5 bases). Germline CDR1 GTSNPN, CDR2 SVGIG (reference sequence). V lost 4 bases, J lost 6 bases, and 18 bases lay in between. The CDR3 is made up of 15 amino acids. The CDR3: CAWTGISDSAGELFF. For the CDR3, the DNA is TGTGCCTGGACGGGGATCTCAGATTCCGCCGGGGAGCTGTTTTTT.

This chain links TRBV20-1 with TRBJ2-4, with D tentatively TRBD1 or TRBD2 (5 bases each). Trimming shortened V by 3 bases and J by 0 bases, and 12 bases separated the two germline ends. CDR1 is DFQATT, CDR2 SNEGSKA, per germline (reference sequence). The CDR3 loop spans 15 amino acids. CDR3 nucleotide sequence: TGCAGTGCTAGTTCCGGGACCAAAGCCAAAAACATTCAGTACTTC. It codes for CSASSGTKAKNIQYF.

By share of the sample, this clonotype is medium-sized. The rearrangement joins TRBV7-8 to TRBJ1-5, with a weak D call TRBD1 (5 bases). CDR3 length equals 14 residues. Germline loops: CDR1 SGHVS, CDR2 FQNEAQ. V was pared by 4 bases and J by 3 bases, with 10 bases between. CDR3 DNA sequence: TGTGCCAGCAGCTCTCAGGGATTCAATCAGCCCCAGCATTTT. This sequence encodes CASSSQGFNQPQHF. Based on the CDR3 plus reference TRBV7-8 and TRBJ1-5, the full variable domain is GAGVSQSPRYKVAKRGQDVALRCDPISGHVSLFWYQQALGQGPEFLTYFQNEAQLDKSGLPSDRFFAERPEGSVSTLKIQRTQQEDSAVYLCASSSQGFNQPQHFGDGTRLSIL.

This clonotype was recorded at least ten times. The chain is built from TRBV7-2 and TRBJ2-5; 10 nucleotides align to TRBD1. CDR3 length: 17 residues. V trimming: 2 bases; J trimming: 4 bases; junction bases outside the gene matches: 10. Germline V gene data show CDR1 as SGHTA and CDR2 as FQGNSA. CDR3 amino acids: CASSLFPTDRGRETQYF. CDR3 nucleotides: TGTGCCAGCAGCTTATTTCCCACGGACAGGGGGAGAGAGACCCAGTACTTC. Variable domain in full (rest from reference TRBV7-2 and TRBJ2-5): GAGVSQSPSNKVTEKGKDVELRCDPISGHTALYWYRQSLGQGLEFLIYFQGNSAPDKSGLPSDRFSAERTGGSVSTLTIQRTQQEDSAVYLCASSLFPTDRGRETQYFGPGTRLLVL.

Ten or more counts support this clonotype. The J gene is TRBJ2-5, the V gene TRBV7-9; D may be TRBD1 (6 bases). Per germline, CDR1 SEHNR and CDR2 FQNEAQ (reference sequence). Trimming left V 4 bases short and J 2 bases short, with 11 bases between. This CDR3 contains 14 residues. The CDR3 is CASSSGQLQETQYF. DNA for the CDR3: TGTGCCAGCAGCTCCGGACAGCTACAAGAGACCCAGTACTTC.